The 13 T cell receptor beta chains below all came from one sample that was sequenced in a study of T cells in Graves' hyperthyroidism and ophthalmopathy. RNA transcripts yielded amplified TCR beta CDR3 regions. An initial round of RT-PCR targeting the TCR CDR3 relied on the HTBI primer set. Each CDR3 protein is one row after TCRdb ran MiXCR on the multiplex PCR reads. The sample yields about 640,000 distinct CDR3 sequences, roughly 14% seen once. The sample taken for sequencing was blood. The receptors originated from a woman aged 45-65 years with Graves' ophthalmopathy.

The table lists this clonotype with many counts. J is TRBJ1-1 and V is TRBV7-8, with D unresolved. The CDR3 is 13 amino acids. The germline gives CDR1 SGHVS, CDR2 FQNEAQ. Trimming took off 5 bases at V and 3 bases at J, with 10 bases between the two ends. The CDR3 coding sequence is TGTGCCAGCAGCCCGAGGCACCACACTGAAGCTTTCTTT. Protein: CASSPRHHTEAFF.

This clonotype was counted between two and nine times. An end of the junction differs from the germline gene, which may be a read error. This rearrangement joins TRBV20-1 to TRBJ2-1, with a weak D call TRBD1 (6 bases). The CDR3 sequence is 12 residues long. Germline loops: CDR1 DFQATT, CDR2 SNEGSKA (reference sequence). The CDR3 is CSARTVYSEQFF. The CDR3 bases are TGCAGTGCAAGGACAGTTTACAGTGAGCAGTTCTTC.

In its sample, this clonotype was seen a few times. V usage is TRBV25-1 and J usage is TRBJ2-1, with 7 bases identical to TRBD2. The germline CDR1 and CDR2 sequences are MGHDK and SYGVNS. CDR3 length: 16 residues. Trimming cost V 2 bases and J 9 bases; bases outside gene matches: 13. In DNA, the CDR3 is TGTGCCAGCAGTGAACAGGAGGGAGGGCCTTCGGTTGAGCAGTTCTTC. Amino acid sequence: CASSEQEGGPSVEQFF.

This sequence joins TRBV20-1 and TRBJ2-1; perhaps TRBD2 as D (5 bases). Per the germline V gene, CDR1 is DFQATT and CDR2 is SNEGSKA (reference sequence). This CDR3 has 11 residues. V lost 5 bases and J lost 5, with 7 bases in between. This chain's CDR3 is CSAAGDNEQFF. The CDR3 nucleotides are TGCAGTGCTGCGGGTGACAATGAGCAGTTCTTC.

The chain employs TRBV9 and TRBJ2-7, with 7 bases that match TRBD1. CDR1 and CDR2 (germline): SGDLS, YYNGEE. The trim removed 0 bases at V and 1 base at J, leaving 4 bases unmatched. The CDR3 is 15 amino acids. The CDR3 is CASSVAGTESYEQYF. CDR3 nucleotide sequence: TGTGCCAGCAGCGTAGCAGGGACAGAGTCCTACGAGCAGTACTTC. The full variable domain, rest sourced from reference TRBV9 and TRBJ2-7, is DSGVTQTPKHLITATGQRVTLRCSPRSGDLSVYWYQQSLDQGLQFLIQYYNGEERAKGNILERFSAQQFPDLHSELNLSSLELGDSALYFCASSVAGTESYEQYFGPGTRLTVT.

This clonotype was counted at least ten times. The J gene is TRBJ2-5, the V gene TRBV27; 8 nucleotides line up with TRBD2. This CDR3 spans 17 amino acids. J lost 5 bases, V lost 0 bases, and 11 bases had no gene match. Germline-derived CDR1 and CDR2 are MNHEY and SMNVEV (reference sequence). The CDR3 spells CASSLSGRAILGETQYF. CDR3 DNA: TGTGCCAGCAGTTTATCCGGGAGGGCCATCTTAGGGGAGACCCAGTACTTC.

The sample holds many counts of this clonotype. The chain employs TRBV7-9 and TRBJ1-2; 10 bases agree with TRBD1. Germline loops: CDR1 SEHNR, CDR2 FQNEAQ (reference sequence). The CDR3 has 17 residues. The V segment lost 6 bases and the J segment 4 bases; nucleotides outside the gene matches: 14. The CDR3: CASSSNPGTGDSYGYTF. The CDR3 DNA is TGTGCCAGCAGTTCCAACCCCGGGACAGGGGACTCCTATGGCTACACCTTC. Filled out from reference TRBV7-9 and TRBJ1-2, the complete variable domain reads DTGVSQNPRHKITKRGQNVTFRCDPISEHNRLYWYRQTLGQGPEFLTYFQNEAQLEKSRLLSDRFSAERPKGSFSTLEIQRTEQGDSAMYLCASSSNPGTGDSYGYTFGSGTRLTVV.

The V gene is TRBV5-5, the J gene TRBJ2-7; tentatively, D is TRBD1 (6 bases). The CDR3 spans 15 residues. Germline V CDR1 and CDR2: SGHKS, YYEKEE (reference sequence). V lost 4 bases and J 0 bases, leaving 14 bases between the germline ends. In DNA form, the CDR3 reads TGTGCCAGCAGCGCGACAGGTTCGCGCTCCTACGAGCAGTACTTC. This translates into CASSATGSRSYEQYF.

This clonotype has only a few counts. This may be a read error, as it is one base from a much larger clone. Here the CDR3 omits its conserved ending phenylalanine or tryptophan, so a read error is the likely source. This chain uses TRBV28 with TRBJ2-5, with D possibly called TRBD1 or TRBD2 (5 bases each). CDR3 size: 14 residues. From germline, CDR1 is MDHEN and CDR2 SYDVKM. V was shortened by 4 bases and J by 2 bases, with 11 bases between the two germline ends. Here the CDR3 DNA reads TGTGCCAGCAGTTGGGGGACGCTTCAAGAGACCCAGTACCTC. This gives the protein CASSWGTLQETQYL.

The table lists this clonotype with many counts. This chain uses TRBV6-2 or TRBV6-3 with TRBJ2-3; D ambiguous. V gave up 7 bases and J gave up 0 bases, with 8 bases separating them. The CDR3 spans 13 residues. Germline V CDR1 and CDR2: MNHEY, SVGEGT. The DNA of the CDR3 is TGTGCCAGCAACGAACCTAGCACAGATACGCAGTATTTT. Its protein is CASNEPSTDTQYF.

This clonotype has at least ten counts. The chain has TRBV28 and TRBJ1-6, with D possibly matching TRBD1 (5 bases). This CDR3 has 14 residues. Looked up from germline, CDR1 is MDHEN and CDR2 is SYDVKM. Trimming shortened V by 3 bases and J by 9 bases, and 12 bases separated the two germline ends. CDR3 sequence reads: CASSFEGSFSPLHF. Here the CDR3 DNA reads TGTGCCAGCAGTTTTGAGGGGAGCTTTTCACCCCTCCACTTT.

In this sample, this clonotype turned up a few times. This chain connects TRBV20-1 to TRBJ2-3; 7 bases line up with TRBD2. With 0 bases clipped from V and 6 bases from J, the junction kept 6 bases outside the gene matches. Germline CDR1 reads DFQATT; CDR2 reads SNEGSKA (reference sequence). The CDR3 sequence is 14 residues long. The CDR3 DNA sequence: TGCAGTGCTAGAGAGGGGGGGAGACAGGATACGCAGTATTTT. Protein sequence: CSAREGGRQDTQYF.

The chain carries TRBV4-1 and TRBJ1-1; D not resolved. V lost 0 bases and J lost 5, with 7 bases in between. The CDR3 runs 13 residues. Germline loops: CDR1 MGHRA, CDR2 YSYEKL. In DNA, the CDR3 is TGCGCCAGCAGCCAAGATGCGAGGACTGAAGCTTTCTTT. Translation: CASSQDARTEAFF.